This TCR beta chain was recovered during a study of cytomegalovirus exposure and HLA in healthy donors. With 60 Vbeta and 13 Jbeta primers, the PCR was carried out. The data were produced by immunoSEQ multiplex PCR, yet TCRdb's version contains in-frame clones alone and is incomplete. Its table records tens of thousands of clones. This CDR3 has 14 amino acids. V trimming: 3 bases; J trimming: 8 bases; junction bases outside the gene matches: 4. CDR1 and CDR2 (germline): SGHAT, FQNNGV. The rearrangement links TRBV11-2 to TRBJ1-6, with TRBD1 matching 7 bases. This receptor was identified in a woman in her thirties in good health and CMV-seronegative. Specimen: PBMCs. CDR3 in DNA: TGTGCCAGCAGCTTCTCTACAGGGGATTCACCCCTCCACTTT. This sequence encodes CASSFSTGDSPLHF.